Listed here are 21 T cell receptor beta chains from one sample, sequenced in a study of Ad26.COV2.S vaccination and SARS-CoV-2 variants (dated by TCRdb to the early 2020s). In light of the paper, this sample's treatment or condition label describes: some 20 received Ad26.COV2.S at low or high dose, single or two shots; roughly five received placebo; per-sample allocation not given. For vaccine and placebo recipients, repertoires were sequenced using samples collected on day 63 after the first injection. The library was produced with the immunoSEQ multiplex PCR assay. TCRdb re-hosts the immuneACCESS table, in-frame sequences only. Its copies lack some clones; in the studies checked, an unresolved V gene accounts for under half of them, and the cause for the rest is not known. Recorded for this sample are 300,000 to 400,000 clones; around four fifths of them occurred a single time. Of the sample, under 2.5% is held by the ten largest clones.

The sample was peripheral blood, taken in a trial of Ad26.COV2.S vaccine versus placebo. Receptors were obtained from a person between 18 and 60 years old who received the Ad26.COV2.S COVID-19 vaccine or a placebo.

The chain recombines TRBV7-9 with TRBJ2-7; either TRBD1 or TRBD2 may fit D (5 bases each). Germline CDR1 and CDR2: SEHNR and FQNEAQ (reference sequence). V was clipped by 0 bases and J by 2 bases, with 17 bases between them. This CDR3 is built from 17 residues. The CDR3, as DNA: TGTGCCAGCAGCTTAGCACCTACCGGGACGGTAGCCTACGAGCAGTACTTC. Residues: CASSLAPTGTVAYEQYF.

This chain's CDR3 is CASSRHEGNTEAFF. DNA for the CDR3: TGCGCCAGCAGCCGACATGAGGGGAACACTGAAGCTTTCTTT. The chain combines TRBV5-1 with TRBJ1-1; D ambiguous. Germline lookup yields CDR1 SGHRS and CDR2 YFSETQ. This CDR3 comprises 14 residues. V lost 4 bases and J lost 1, with 11 bases in between.

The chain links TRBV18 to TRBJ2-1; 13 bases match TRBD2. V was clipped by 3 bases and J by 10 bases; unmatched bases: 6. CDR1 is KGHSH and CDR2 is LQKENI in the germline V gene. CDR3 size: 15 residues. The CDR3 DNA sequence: TGTGCCAGCTCACCGACTAGCGGGGGGTTAGTAGAGCAGTTCTTC. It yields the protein CASSPTSGGLVEQFF.

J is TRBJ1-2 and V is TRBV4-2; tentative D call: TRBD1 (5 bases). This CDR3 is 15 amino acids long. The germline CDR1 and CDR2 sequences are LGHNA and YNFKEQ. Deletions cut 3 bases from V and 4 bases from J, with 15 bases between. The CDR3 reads CASSQTPQGTYGYTF. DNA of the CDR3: TGTGCCAGCAGCCAGACACCTCAGGGTACCTATGGCTACACCTTC.

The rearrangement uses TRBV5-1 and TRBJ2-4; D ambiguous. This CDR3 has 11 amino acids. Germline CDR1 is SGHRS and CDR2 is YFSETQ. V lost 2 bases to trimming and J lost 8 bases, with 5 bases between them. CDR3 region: CASSFRDIQYF. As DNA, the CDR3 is TGCGCCAGCAGCTTTAGGGACATTCAGTACTTC.

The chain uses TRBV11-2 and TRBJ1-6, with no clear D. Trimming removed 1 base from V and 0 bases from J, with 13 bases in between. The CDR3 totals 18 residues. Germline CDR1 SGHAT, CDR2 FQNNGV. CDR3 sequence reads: CASSLVAGRSSYNSPLHF. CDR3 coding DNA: TGTGCCAGCAGCTTAGTGGCAGGCCGGAGCTCCTATAATTCACCCCTCCACTTT.

CDR3 protein: CASAGIDREPGTEAFF. The CDR3 bases are TGTGCCAGCGCGGGCATAGACAGGGAGCCGGGTACTGAAGCTTTCTTT. The chain joins TRBV18 to TRBJ1-1; 7 bases align to TRBD1. The V gene end was trimmed by 8 bases and the J gene end by 5 bases; junction bases not matched to a gene: 17. The germline CDR1 and CDR2 sequences are KGHSH and LQKENI. CDR3 length: 16 residues.

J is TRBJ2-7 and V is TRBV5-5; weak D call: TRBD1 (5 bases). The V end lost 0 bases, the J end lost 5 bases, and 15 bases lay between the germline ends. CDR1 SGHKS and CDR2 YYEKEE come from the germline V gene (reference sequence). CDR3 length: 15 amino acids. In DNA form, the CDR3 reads TGTGCCAGCAGCTTGGAAGGCAGGGAAGGGGACGAGCAGTACTTC. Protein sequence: CASSLEGREGDEQYF.

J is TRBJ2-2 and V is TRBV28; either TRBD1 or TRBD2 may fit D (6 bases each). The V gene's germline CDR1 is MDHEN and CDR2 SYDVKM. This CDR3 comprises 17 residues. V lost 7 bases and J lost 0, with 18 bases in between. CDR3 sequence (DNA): TGTGCCAGCACCCGAAGGGGGACTGCAGCGAACACCGGGGAGCTGTTTTTT. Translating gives CASTRRGTAANTGELFF.

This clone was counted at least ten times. In nucleotides, the CDR3 is TGTGCCAGCAGTGGGGCGGATGAAAAACTGTTTTTT. It is translated as CASSGADEKLFF. V is TRBV6-4 and J is TRBJ1-4; no clear D. The V end was cut by 4 bases, the J end by 6 bases, with 6 bases between. The length of the CDR3 is 12 residues. Germline V gives CDR1 MRHNA, CDR2 SNTAGT.

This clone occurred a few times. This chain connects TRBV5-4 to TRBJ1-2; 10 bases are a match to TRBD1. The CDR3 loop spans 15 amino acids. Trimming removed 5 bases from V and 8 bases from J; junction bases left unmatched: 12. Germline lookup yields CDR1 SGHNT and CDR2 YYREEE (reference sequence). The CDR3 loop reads CASSRKGQGRYGYTF. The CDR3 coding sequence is TGTGCCAGCAGTCGAAAGGGACAGGGGCGCTACGGCTACACCTTC.

CDR3 residues: CASSSWDGVVEAFF. The CDR3 bases are TGCGCCAGCAGCTCGTGGGATGGGGTCGTTGAAGCTTTCTTT. The chain carries TRBV5-1 and TRBJ1-1; D ambiguous. The V and J ends lost 3 bases and 7 bases respectively, with 16 bases between them. Germline CDR1 SGHRS, CDR2 YFSETQ. The CDR3 runs 14 residues.

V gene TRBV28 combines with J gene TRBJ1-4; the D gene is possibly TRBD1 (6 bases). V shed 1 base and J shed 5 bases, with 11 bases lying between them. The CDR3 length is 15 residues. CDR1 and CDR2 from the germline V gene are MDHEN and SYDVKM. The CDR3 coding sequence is TGTGCCAGCAGTTTATCCGACAGGTACAATGAAAAACTGTTTTTT. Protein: CASSLSDRYNEKLFF.

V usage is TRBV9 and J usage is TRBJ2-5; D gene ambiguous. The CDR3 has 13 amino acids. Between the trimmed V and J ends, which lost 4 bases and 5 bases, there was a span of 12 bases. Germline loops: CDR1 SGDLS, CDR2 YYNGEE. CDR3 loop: CASSTRQGETQYF. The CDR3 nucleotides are TGTGCCAGCAGCACCCGGCAAGGGGAGACCCAGTACTTC.

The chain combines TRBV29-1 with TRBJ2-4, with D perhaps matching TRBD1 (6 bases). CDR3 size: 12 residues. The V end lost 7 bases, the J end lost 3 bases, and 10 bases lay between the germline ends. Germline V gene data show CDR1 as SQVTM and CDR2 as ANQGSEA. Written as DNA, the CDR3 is TGCAGCGGCAGGGGCGACAAAAACATTCAGTACTTC. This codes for CSGRGDKNIQYF.

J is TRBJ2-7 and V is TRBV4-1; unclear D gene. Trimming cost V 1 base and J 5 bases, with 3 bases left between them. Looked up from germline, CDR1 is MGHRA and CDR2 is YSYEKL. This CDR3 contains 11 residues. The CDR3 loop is CASSQGNEQYF. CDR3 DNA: TGCGCCAGCAGCCAAGGTAACGAGCAGTACTTC.

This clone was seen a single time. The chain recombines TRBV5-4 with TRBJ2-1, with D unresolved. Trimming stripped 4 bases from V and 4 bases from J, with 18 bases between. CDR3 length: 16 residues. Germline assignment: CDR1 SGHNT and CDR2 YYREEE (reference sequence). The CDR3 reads CASSPVGGSQYNEQFF. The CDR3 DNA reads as TGTGCCAGCAGCCCGGTTGGTGGCAGCCAGTACAATGAGCAGTTCTTC.

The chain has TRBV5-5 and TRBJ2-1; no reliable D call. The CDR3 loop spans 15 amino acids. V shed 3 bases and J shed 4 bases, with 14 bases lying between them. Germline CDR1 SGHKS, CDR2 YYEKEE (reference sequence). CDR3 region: CASSWTGPTYNEQFF. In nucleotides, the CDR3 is TGTGCCAGCAGCTGGACCGGACCCACTTACAATGAGCAGTTCTTC. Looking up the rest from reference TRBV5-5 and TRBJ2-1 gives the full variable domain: DAGVTQSPTHLIKTRGQQVTLRCSPISGHKSVSWYQQVLGQGPQFIFQYYEKEERGRGNFPDRFSARQFPNYSSELNVNALLLGDSALYLCASSWTGPTYNEQFFGPGTRLTVL.

CDR3 nucleotide sequence: TGTGCCAGCAGCTTAGGGACAGGAAGATACAATGAGCAGTTCTTC. Its protein product is CASSLGTGRYNEQFF. This chain connects TRBV7-3 to TRBJ2-1; the match to TRBD1 covers 8 bases. V shed 2 bases and J 4 bases; nucleotides not matched to a gene: 4. CDR3 length: 15 amino acids. In germline, CDR1 is SGHTA, CDR2 FQGTGA.

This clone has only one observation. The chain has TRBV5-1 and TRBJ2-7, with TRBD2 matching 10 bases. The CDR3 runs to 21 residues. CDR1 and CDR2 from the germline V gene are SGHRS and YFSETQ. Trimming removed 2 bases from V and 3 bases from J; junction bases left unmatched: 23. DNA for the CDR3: TGCGCCAGCAGCTTTAACTCGCCTAGGGGGGGACGGACTAGCGGATTCTACGAGCAGTACTTC. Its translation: CASSFNSPRGGRTSGFYEQYF.

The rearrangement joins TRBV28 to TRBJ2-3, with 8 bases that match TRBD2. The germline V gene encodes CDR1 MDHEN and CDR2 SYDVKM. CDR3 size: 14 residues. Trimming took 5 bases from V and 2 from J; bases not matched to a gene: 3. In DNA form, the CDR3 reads TGTGCCAGCAGTCAGCGGGGGTACACAGATACGCAGTATTTT. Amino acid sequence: CASSQRGYTDTQYF.